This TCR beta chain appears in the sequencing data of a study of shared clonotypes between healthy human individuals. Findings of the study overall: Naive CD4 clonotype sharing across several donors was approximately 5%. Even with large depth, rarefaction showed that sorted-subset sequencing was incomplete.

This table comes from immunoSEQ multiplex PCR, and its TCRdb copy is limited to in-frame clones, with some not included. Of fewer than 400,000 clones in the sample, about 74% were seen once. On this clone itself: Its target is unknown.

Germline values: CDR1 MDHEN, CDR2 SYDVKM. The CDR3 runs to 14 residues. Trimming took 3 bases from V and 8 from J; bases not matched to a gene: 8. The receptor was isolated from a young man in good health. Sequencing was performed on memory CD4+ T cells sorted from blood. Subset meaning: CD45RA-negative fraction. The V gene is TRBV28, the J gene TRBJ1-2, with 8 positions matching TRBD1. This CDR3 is CASSFPGQGRGYTF. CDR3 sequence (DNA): TGTGCCAGCAGTTTCCCTGGACAGGGAAGAGGCTACACCTTC.